The 5 T cell receptor beta chains presented below share a single source sample, sequenced in a study of post-analysis software for immune sequencing data. The study's findings and limits: Among roughly 5 TRBV segments more frequent in patients than controls were TRBV5-6, TRBV5-1 and TRBV20-1.

Antigen specificity for these receptors is unknown. Libraries were made from TCR beta cDNA, and they carried unique molecular identifiers. TCRdb called the PCR reads again in MiXCR, with one record for every CDR3 protein. The table has hundreds of thousands of distinct CDR3 sequences, 25% to 30% seen once. Sequenced: blood. The source is a girl aged 5-17 years with multiple sclerosis.

With regard to this clonotype: It may be a read error: a sequence one base away is much more abundant. The rearrangement links TRBV29-1 to TRBJ2-3, with 9 bases lining up with TRBD1. The CDR3 is made up of 11 amino acids. CDR1 is SQVTM, CDR2 ANQGSEA, per germline. Trimming removed 7 bases from V and 10 bases from J; junction bases left unmatched: 6. CDR3 amino acids: CSGRTGDAQYF. The CDR3 region has the DNA TGCAGCGGGCGGACAGGGGATGCGCAGTATTTT.

The genes are TRBV7-8 and TRBJ2-3; D uncertain. Germline-derived CDR1 and CDR2 are SGHVS and FQNEAQ. The length of the CDR3 is 16 residues. Trimming cost V 0 bases and J 0 bases, with 10 bases left between them. The CDR3 region is CASSLAIPPSTDTQYF. In DNA form, the CDR3 reads TGTGCCAGCAGCTTAGCTATCCCACCTAGCACAGATACGCAGTATTTT.

V is TRBV5-1 and J is TRBJ2-3, with 10 bases matching TRBD2. The J segment lost 6 bases and the V segment lost 4 bases, leaving 11 bases of the junction unmatched. Per the germline V gene, CDR1 is SGHRS and CDR2 is YFSETQ. This CDR3 has 16 amino acids. CDR3 DNA: TGCGCCAGCAGCACCGGTCGGCTAGCGGGAGCGGATACGCAGTATTTT. It codes for CASSTGRLAGADTQYF.

The chain couples TRBV20-1 to TRBJ2-5, with a tentative D call TRBD2 (7 bases). The CDR3 has 15 residues. Trimming removed 0 bases from V and 2 bases from J, with 13 bases in between. Per the germline V gene, CDR1 is DFQATT and CDR2 is SNEGSKA (reference sequence). This chain's CDR3 is CSARDAGARQETQYF. In DNA form, the CDR3 reads TGCAGTGCTAGAGATGCGGGGGCCCGGCAAGAGACCCAGTACTTC.

A remark on this clonotype: At one boundary the junction diverges from the germline segment, which might be a read error. The chain couples TRBV10-3 to TRBJ1-6; D perhaps matches TRBD1 (6 bases). The CDR3 consists of 17 residues. The germline gives CDR1 ENHRY, CDR2 SYGVKD. The CDR3 DNA follows: TGTGCCATCAGCTTGGGGGCGGCGAGCTCCTGTAATTCACCCCTCCACTTT. It encodes CAISLGAASSCNSPLHF.